Given below is one TCR beta chain in context. This specimen comes from a study of blood T cell repertoires in COVID-19. Background on the study: Acute and convalescent COVID-19 samples came from the United States, Italy and Spain. Sources were T cells, B-cell-depleted T cells, or PBMCs; the material itself was cDNA or gDNA.

This CDR3 is 16 amino acids long. CDR1 MNHEY and CDR2 SVGAGI come from the germline V gene. V gave up 3 bases and J gave up 0 bases, with 14 bases separating them. In the authors' workflow: The assay estimated nucleated cells by amplifying reference gene primers. TCRdb's copy holds only in-frame clones and misses some; the assay was immunoSEQ multiplex PCR. That table furnishes V, J and clone size, whereas the DNA furnished D and trimming. The sample has more than 55,000 clones, 73% seen once. The clonotype comes from a woman aged 70-85 years with acute or convalescent COVID-19. The sample comprised peripheral blood. The V and J genes are TRBV6-5 and TRBJ1-2; weak D call: TRBD1 (6 bases). The CDR3 DNA follows: TGTGCCAGCAGTTATGAAGGGGGTCTCTCTAACTATGGCTACACCTTC. This codes for CASSYEGGLSNYGYTF.